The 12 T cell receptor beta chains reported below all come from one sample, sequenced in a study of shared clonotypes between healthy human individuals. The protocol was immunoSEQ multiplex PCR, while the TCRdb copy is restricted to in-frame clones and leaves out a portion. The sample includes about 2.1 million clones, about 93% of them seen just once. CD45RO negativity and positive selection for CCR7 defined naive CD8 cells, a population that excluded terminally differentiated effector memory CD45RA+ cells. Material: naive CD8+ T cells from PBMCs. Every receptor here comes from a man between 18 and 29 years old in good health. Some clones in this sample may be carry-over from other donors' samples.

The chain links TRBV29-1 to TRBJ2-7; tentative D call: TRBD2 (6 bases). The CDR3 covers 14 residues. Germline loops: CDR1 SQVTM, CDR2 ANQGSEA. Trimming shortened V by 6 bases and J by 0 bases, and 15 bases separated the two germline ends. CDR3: CSVTRDFDSYEQYF. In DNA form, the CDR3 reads TGCAGCGTGACCCGGGACTTCGACTCCTACGAGCAGTACTTC.

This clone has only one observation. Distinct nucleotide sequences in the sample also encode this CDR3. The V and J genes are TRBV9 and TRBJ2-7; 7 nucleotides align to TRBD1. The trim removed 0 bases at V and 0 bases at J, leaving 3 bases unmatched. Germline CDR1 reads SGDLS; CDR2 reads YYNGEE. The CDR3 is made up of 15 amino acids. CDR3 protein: CASSVAAGGSYEQYF. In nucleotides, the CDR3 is TGTGCCAGCAGCGTAGCAGCAGGGGGCTCCTACGAGCAGTACTTC.

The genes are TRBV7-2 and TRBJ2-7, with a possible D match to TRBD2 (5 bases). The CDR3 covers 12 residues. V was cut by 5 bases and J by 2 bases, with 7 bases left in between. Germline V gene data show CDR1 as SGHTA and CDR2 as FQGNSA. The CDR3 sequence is CASSRGPYEQYF. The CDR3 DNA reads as TGTGCCAGCAGCCGCGGGCCCTACGAGCAGTACTTC.

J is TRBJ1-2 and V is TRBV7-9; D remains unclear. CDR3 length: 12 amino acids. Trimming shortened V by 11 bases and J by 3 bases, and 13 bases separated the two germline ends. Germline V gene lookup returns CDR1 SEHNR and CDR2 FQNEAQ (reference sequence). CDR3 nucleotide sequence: TGTGCCTGGCGCCTTAGCGACTATGGCTACACCTTC. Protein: CAWRLSDYGYTF.

CDR3 nucleotides: TGTGCCAGCAGTTCTCACGGGACGGTGAACACTGAAGCTTTCTTT. Translated, it gives CASSSHGTVNTEAFF. This chain connects TRBV27 to TRBJ1-1; maybe TRBD1 (5 bases). V was trimmed by 4 bases and J by 0 bases, leaving 12 bases between them. Per germline, CDR1 MNHEY and CDR2 SMNVEV (reference sequence). The CDR3 totals 15 residues.

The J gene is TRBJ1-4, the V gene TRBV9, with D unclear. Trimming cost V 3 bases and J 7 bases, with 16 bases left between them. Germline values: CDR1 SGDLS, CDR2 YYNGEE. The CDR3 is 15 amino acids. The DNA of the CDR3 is TGTGCCAGCAGCGCCATGGGAGGGTCTTCTGAAAAACTGTTTTTT. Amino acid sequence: CASSAMGGSSEKLFF. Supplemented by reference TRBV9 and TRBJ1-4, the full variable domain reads DSGVTQTPKHLITATGQRVTLRCSPRSGDLSVYWYQQSLDQGLQFLIQYYNGEERAKGNILERFSAQQFPDLHSELNLSSLELGDSALYFCASSAMGGSSEKLFFGSGTQLSVL.

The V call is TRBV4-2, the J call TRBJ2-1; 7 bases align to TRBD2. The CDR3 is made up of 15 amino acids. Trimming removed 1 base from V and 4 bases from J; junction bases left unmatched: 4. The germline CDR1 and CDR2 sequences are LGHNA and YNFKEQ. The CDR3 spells CASSQVWREYNEQFF. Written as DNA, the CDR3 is TGTGCCAGCAGCCAAGTTTGGCGGGAGTACAATGAGCAGTTCTTC.

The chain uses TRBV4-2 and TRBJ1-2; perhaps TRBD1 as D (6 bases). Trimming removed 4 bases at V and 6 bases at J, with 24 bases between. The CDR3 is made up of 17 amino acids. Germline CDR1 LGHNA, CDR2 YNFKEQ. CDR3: CASSLGAGARLIHGYTF. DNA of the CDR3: TGTGCCAGCAGCCTGGGGGCAGGGGCGCGTCTGATCCATGGCTACACCTTC.

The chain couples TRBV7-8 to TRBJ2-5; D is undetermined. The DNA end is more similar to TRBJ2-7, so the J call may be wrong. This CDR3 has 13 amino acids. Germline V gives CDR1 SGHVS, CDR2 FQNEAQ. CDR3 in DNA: TGTGCCAGCAGCCCCACAGACTTTTACGAGCAGTACTTC. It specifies CASSPTDFYEQYF.

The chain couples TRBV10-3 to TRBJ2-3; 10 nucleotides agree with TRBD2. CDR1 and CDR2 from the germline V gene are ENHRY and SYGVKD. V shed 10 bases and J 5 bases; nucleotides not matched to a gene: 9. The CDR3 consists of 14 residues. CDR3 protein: CASQSGRAVDTQYF. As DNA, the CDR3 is TGTGCCAGCCAAAGCGGGAGGGCGGTAGATACGCAGTATTTT.

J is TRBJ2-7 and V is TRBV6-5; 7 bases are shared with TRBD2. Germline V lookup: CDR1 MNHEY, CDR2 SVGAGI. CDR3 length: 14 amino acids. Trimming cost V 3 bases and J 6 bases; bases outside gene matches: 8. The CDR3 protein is CASSYAEGGSEQYF. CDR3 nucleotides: TGTGCCAGCAGTTATGCCGAGGGAGGGAGCGAGCAGTACTTC.

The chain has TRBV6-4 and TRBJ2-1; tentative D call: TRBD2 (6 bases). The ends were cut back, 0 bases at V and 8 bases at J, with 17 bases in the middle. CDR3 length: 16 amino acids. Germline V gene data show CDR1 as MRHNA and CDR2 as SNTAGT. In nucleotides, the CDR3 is TGTGCCAGCAGTGACTCGATGGAGGGCCGTTTTGATGAGCAGTTCTTC. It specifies CASSDSMEGRFDEQFF.